These 20 T cell receptor beta chains share one sample of origin, sequenced in a study of T cell responses to AZD1222 COVID-19 vaccine. TCRdb keeps only in-frame clones here, not all; method: immunoSEQ multiplex PCR. The sample has more than 100,000 clones, over 70% seen once; the top ten hold 20% to 25%. The sample here was peripheral blood, taken on day 0 of AZD1222 vaccination. Receptor source: an adult in good health.

The V gene is TRBV28, the J gene TRBJ1-4; 7 nucleotides line up with TRBD1. Germline CDR1 MDHEN, CDR2 SYDVKM. J was trimmed by 8 bases and V by 4 bases; bases with no gene match: 16. The CDR3 spans 17 residues. This chain's CDR3 is CASSSPSAAGGGEKLFF. The CDR3 DNA sequence: TGTGCCAGCAGTTCACCCTCCGCGGCAGGGGGGGGAGAAAAACTGTTTTTT.

The V and J genes are TRBV29-1 and TRBJ2-2; the D is unclear. The CDR3 runs 10 residues. Trimming removed 3 bases from V and 7 bases from J, with 3 bases in between. CDR1 and CDR2 (germline): SQVTM, ANQGSEA. The CDR3 coding sequence is TGCAGCGTTGATTTCGGGGAGCTGTTTTTT. This translates into CSVDFGELFF.

The J gene is TRBJ2-1, the V gene TRBV10-1; TRBD1 aligns across 8 bases. The V segment lost 6 bases and the J segment 2 bases; nucleotides outside the gene matches: 3. CDR1 and CDR2 from the germline V gene are WNHNN and SYGVQD (reference sequence). The CDR3 runs 14 residues. CDR3 DNA sequence: TGCGCCAGCAGCAGGGGGCTGACCTACAATGAGCAGTTCTTC. It translates to CASSRGLTYNEQFF.

J is TRBJ1-1 and V is TRBV12-5, with a weak D call TRBD1 (5 bases). This CDR3 region has 16 residues. Per the germline V gene, CDR1 is LGHNT and CDR2 is FRNRAP. V was shortened by 3 bases and J by 4 bases, with 18 bases between the two germline ends. The CDR3 loop is CASGFLERGMSTEAFF. The DNA for the CDR3 is TGTGCTAGTGGTTTTCTTGAGAGGGGAATGAGCACTGAAGCTTTCTTT.

The rearrangement links TRBV19 to TRBJ1-1; D gene uncertain. Between the trimmed V and J ends, which lost 6 bases and 5 bases, there was a span of 16 bases. The CDR3 is 14 residues long. The germline V gene has CDR1 LNHDA and CDR2 SQIVND (reference sequence). This CDR3 is CASSTVPGETEAFF. The CDR3 nucleotides read TGTGCCAGTAGCACAGTCCCCGGGGAGACTGAAGCTTTCTTT.

The CDR3 DNA follows: TGCGCCAGCAGCGTATTTGGGACCAACAATGAGCAGTTCTTC. Residues: CASSVFGTNNEQFF. The genes are TRBV5-1 and TRBJ2-1; D could derive from TRBD1 or TRBD2 (5 bases each). This CDR3 comprises 14 residues. The V end lost 4 bases, the J end lost 5 bases, and 13 bases lay between the germline ends. CDR1 and CDR2 (germline): SGHRS, YFSETQ.

V is TRBV28 and J is TRBJ1-2, with 8 bases aligning to TRBD1. Per germline, CDR1 MDHEN and CDR2 SYDVKM. The CDR3 is 14 amino acids. V was pared by 8 bases and J by 4 bases, with 9 bases of the junction left unmatched. CDR3 residues: CASGASDRAYGYTF. In DNA, the CDR3 is TGTGCCAGCGGGGCCTCGGACAGGGCCTATGGCTACACCTTC.

The V gene is TRBV28, the J gene TRBJ2-7; TRBD1 aligns across 9 bases. CDR3 length: 15 amino acids. Germline V CDR1 and CDR2: MDHEN, SYDVKM. The trim removed 6 bases at V and 4 bases at J, leaving 10 bases unmatched. The CDR3 is CASRSPGTGSYEQYF. The CDR3 DNA sequence: TGTGCCAGCAGATCACCCGGGACAGGGTCTTACGAGCAGTACTTC. Using reference TRBV28 and TRBJ2-7 for the parts outside the CDR3, the full variable domain is DVKVTQSSRYLVKRTGEKVFLECVQDMDHENMFWYRQDPGLGLRLIYFSYDVKMKEKGDIPEGYSVSREKKERFSLILESASTNQTSMYLCASRSPGTGSYEQYFGPGTRLTVT.

This clone was recorded a few times. The V and J genes are TRBV12-5 and TRBJ1-1; no clear D gene. V dropped 6 bases and J dropped 4 bases, with 12 bases sitting between them. The CDR3 is 13 residues long. Germline V lookup: CDR1 LGHNT, CDR2 FRNRAP. The CDR3 protein is CASGLLPPTEAFF. The CDR3 nucleotides are TGTGCTAGTGGCTTACTTCCCCCCACTGAAGCTTTCTTT.

The chain joins TRBV28 to TRBJ1-1, with D perhaps matching TRBD1 (6 bases). With 10 bases removed from V and 0 bases from J, the gap between germline ends came to 18 bases. The CDR3 contains 15 residues. Germline V CDR1 and CDR2: MDHEN, SYDVKM. The CDR3 DNA reads TGTGCCACCTCCGGGGGGGCCCGAATGAACACTGAAGCTTTCTTT. This translates into CATSGGARMNTEAFF.

This rearrangement joins TRBV7-2 to TRBJ2-7; 10 bases fit TRBD2. Germline V gene sequence: CDR1 SGHTA, CDR2 FQGNSA. Unmatched junction bases numbered 2, after V lost 3 bases and J lost 6 bases. This CDR3 spans 13 amino acids. In DNA form, the CDR3 reads TGTGCCAGCAGCTTGCTAGCGGGGGCCGAGCAGTACTTC. This gives the protein CASSLLAGAEQYF.

The V gene is TRBV9, the J gene TRBJ2-1; tentatively, D is TRBD2 (5 bases). Germline V gene data show CDR1 as SGDLS and CDR2 as YYNGEE. Trimming stripped 0 bases from V and 0 bases from J, with 13 bases between. The CDR3 is 17 residues long. The CDR3 loop is CASSVETGSSSYNEQFF. CDR3 DNA sequence: TGTGCCAGCAGCGTAGAGACGGGATCAAGCTCCTACAATGAGCAGTTCTTC.

The V call is TRBV20-1, the J call TRBJ2-7, with D uncertain. The V end lost 6 bases, the J end lost 13 bases, and 13 bases lay between the germline ends. This CDR3 has 9 amino acids. In germline, CDR1 is DFQATT, CDR2 SNEGSKA (reference sequence). The CDR3 reads CSAFLEIYF. DNA for the CDR3: TGCAGTGCCTTCCTAGAGATCTACTTC.

This chain joins TRBV2 and TRBJ2-1; the D is unclear. The V end lost 10 bases, the J end lost 0 bases, and 19 bases lay between the germline ends. This CDR3 region has 16 residues. Germline V CDR1 and CDR2: SNHLY, FYNNEI. The CDR3 sequence is CAIPAFPVPSYNEQFF. As DNA, the CDR3 is TGTGCCATCCCGGCATTTCCGGTCCCCTCCTACAATGAGCAGTTCTTC.

V gene TRBV9 combines with J gene TRBJ1-3, with D tentatively TRBD1 (5 bases). Germline V gene data show CDR1 as SGDLS and CDR2 as YYNGEE. The CDR3 spans 19 residues. With 1 base removed from V and 2 bases from J, the gap between germline ends came to 22 bases. This CDR3 is CASSVRDPKISDAGNTIYF. The CDR3 nucleotides read TGTGCCAGCAGCGTACGGGACCCAAAAATCTCGGATGCTGGAAACACCATATATTTT.

About this clone itself: The junction does not match germline at one end; this may be a read error. The V call is TRBV28, the J call TRBJ2-1; tentative D call: TRBD2 (6 bases). CDR1 and CDR2 (germline): MDHEN, SYDVKM. This CDR3 contains 16 residues. The CDR3 sequence is CASSLAPLASSNEQFF. CDR3 bases: TGTGCCAGCAGTTTAGCCCCCCTAGCGTCCTCCAATGAGCAGTTCTTC.

This clone appeared once. The CDR3 nucleotides are TGTGCCAGCAGTTTAGACAGGGACTACGAGCAGTACTTC. This sequence encodes CASSLDRDYEQYF. The rearrangement uses TRBV12-3 or TRBV12-4 and TRBJ2-7; maybe TRBD1 (6 bases). V lost 1 base, J lost 3 bases, and 7 bases lay in between. CDR3 length equals 13 residues.

This chain uses TRBV5-1 with TRBJ2-1, with D uncertain. This CDR3 is built from 15 residues. V lost 0 bases, J lost 7 bases, and 14 bases lay in between. Germline CDR1 SGHRS, CDR2 YFSETQ. The CDR3 sequence: CASSLVGPTSNEQFF. The CDR3 DNA follows: TGCGCCAGCAGCTTGGTCGGTCCTACTTCGAATGAGCAGTTCTTC. Looking up the rest from reference TRBV5-1 and TRBJ2-1 gives the full variable domain: KAGVTQTPRYLIKTRGQQVTLSCSPISGHRSVSWYQQTPGQGLQFLFEYFSETQRNKGNFPGRFSGRQFSNSRSEMNVSTLELGDSALYLCASSLVGPTSNEQFFGPGTRLTVL.

The rearrangement links TRBV7-9 to TRBJ1-6; D remains ambiguous. Between the trimmed V and J ends, which lost 3 bases and 6 bases, there was a span of 15 bases. In germline, CDR1 is SEHNR, CDR2 FQNEAQ (reference sequence). This CDR3 region has 16 residues. The CDR3 loop is CASSFEAGPLNSPLHF. CDR3 DNA sequence: TGTGCCAGCAGCTTCGAGGCAGGACCACTTAATTCACCCCTCCACTTT.

The chain recombines TRBV19 with TRBJ1-3; D is uncertain. V was pared by 5 bases and J by 2 bases, with 13 bases between. CDR1 LNHDA and CDR2 SQIVND come from the germline V gene (reference sequence). This CDR3 has 15 residues. This CDR3 is CASSPGPAPGNTIYF. DNA for the CDR3: TGTGCCAGTAGTCCCGGACCCGCTCCTGGAAACACCATATATTTT.